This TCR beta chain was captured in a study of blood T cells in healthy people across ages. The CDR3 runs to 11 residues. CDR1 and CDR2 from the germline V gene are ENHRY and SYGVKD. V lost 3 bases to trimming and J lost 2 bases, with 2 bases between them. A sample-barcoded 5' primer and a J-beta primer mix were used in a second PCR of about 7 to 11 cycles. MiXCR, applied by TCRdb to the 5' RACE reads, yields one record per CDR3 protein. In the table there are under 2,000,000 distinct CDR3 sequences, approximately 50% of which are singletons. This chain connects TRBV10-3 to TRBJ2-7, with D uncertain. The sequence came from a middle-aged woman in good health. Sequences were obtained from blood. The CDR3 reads CAISEAYEQYF. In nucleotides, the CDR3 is TGTGCCATCAGTGAAGCCTACGAGCAGTACTTC.